This entry lists 32 T cell receptor beta chains sequenced from one sample in a study of T cell responses to AZD1222 COVID-19 vaccine. Method: immunoSEQ multiplex PCR; TCRdb's copy keeps in-frame clones and lacks some. The table includes approximately 60,000 clones, roughly 70% detected once. The material was peripheral blood, obtained on day 0 of AZD1222 vaccination. The receptors here all came from an adult in good health.

The chain has TRBV12-3 or TRBV12-4 and TRBJ2-3; D uncertain. The ends were cut back, 1 base at V and 7 bases at J, with 9 bases in the middle. The CDR3 spans 13 residues. Written as DNA, the CDR3 is TGTGCCAGCAGTTTAGAAGGCCGGAATACGCAGTATTTT. Protein product: CASSLEGRNTQYF.

This sequence joins TRBV7-2 and TRBJ1-2; 8 bases map to TRBD1. J gave up 8 bases and V 4 bases, and 9 bases lay outside the gene matches. There are 14 residues in the CDR3. Looked up from germline, CDR1 is SGHTA and CDR2 is FQGNSA. CDR3 sequence: CASSSGTGPLGYTF. As DNA, the CDR3 is TGTGCCAGCAGCTCTGGGACAGGCCCCTTGGGCTACACCTTC.

This clone was observed once. This chain links TRBV6-5 with TRBJ1-1, with TRBD1 as a possible D gene (5 bases). The CDR3 loop spans 14 amino acids. Germline V gene data show CDR1 as MNHEY and CDR2 as SVGAGI. V was trimmed by 5 bases and J by 1 base, leaving 11 bases between them. The DNA for the CDR3 is TGTGCCAGCAGTCCGGCGGGACGGAACACTGAAGCTTTCTTT. The encoded protein is CASSPAGRNTEAFF.

The chain is built from TRBV7-2 and TRBJ1-3; D uncertain. This CDR3 comprises 15 residues. From germline, CDR1 is SGHTA and CDR2 FQGNSA. Trimming removed 2 bases at V and 4 bases at J, with 12 bases between. For the CDR3, the DNA is TGTGCCAGCAGCTTAAGTAGGCGGAAAGGAAACACCATATATTTT. Translating gives CASSLSRRKGNTIYF.

The gene calls are TRBV12-1 and TRBJ1-5; the DNA was not used to check the table's D call, TRBD1. TRBV12-1 is tagged as a pseudogene. This CDR3 has 14 residues. The CDR3 DNA sequence: TGTGCCAGCAGCGTGTGGGCCAGCAATCAGCCCCAGCATTTT. As protein: CASSVWASNQPQHF.

The chain links TRBV6-5 to TRBJ2-5, with D possibly matching TRBD1 (5 bases). Germline assignment: CDR1 MNHEY and CDR2 SVGAGI. V was clipped by 0 bases and J by 1 base, with 9 bases between them. CDR3 length: 15 residues. CDR3 nucleotides: TGTGCCAGCAGTTACTCATGGGGCTCCCAAGAGACCCAGTACTTC. This codes for CASSYSWGSQETQYF.

This rearrangement joins TRBV11-2 to TRBJ2-1; D unclear. The CDR3 runs to 13 residues. Trimming pared 4 bases from V and 5 bases from J, leaving 9 bases between. Looked up from germline, CDR1 is SGHAT and CDR2 is FQNNGV. The CDR3 sequence: CASSSYTDNEQFF. CDR3 nucleotides: TGTGCCAGCAGCTCTTACACCGACAATGAGCAGTTCTTC.

The chain carries TRBV6-6 and TRBJ1-4; weak D call: TRBD1 (6 bases). Trimming removed 4 bases at V and 7 bases at J, with 19 bases between. The CDR3 runs 16 residues. Germline CDR1 and CDR2: MNHNY and SVGAGI (reference sequence). The CDR3 DNA reads TGTGCCAGCAGTTCTTCCCCGCCGGGGGGCTCTGAAAAACTGTTTTTT. This codes for CASSSSPPGGSEKLFF.

This chain uses TRBV4-2 with TRBJ2-5; tentatively, D is TRBD1 or TRBD2 (6 bases each). The germline gives CDR1 LGHNA, CDR2 YNFKEQ. With 4 bases removed from V and 0 bases from J, the gap between germline ends came to 15 bases. This CDR3 has 16 residues. The CDR3 sequence: CASSPEGDSYQETQYF. The CDR3 DNA is TGTGCCAGCAGCCCAGAGGGGGACTCGTACCAAGAGACCCAGTACTTC.

The sample holds one count of this clone. This chain uses TRBV4-2 with TRBJ1-1; possible D gene TRBD1, 5 bases. Trimming stripped 1 base from V and 3 bases from J, with 15 bases between. The CDR3 is made up of 16 amino acids. Germline values: CDR1 LGHNA, CDR2 YNFKEQ. The CDR3 protein is CASSQGPGGPDTEAFF. The CDR3 DNA is TGTGCCAGCAGCCAAGGCCCGGGGGGACCCGACACTGAAGCTTTCTTT.

Only a few counts were recorded for this clone. The chain combines TRBV4-1 with TRBJ2-5; no firm D call. The CDR3 is made up of 15 amino acids. Per the germline V gene, CDR1 is MGHRA and CDR2 is YSYEKL. V was shortened by 4 bases and J by 5 bases, with 17 bases between the two germline ends. CDR3 sequence reads: CASSPFGQEEETQYF. The CDR3 bases are TGCGCCAGCAGCCCCTTCGGGCAAGAGGAGGAGACCCAGTACTTC.

The chain links TRBV24-1 to TRBJ1-4; TRBD1 matches at 10 bases. Germline CDR1 is KGHDR and CDR2 is SFDVKD. With V trimmed by 3 bases and J by 6 bases, 3 bases remained unmatched. This CDR3 has 15 amino acids. DNA of the CDR3: TGTGCCACCAGTGATCCAGGACAGGGGGATGAAAAACTGTTTTTT. Its protein product is CATSDPGQGDEKLFF.

The rearrangement joins TRBV27 to TRBJ2-3, with D hard to call. The CDR3 length is 16 residues. V lost 5 bases and J lost 4, with 19 bases in between. The germline V gene has CDR1 MNHEY and CDR2 SMNVEV (reference sequence). CDR3 nucleotides: TGTGCCAGCAGTCATCTATCGCCCAGCACCCCAGATACGCAGTATTTT. Translation: CASSHLSPSTPDTQYF.

J is TRBJ2-5 and V is TRBV19, with 7 bases lining up with TRBD1. Germline loops: CDR1 LNHDA, CDR2 SQIVND (reference sequence). The CDR3 sequence is 12 residues long. V was clipped by 9 bases and J by 3 bases; unmatched bases: 4. In nucleotides, the CDR3 is TGTGCCAGCCGAGACAGGGAAGAGACCCAGTACTTC. It is translated as CASRDREETQYF.

Only one count was recorded for this clone. This sequence joins TRBV2 and TRBJ1-5; 11 nucleotides match TRBD1. Germline V gives CDR1 SNHLY, CDR2 FYNNEI. Trimming removed 5 bases from V and 1 base from J; junction bases left unmatched: 4. The CDR3 is made up of 16 amino acids. In DNA, the CDR3 is TGTGCCAGCAGTCGGGGACAGGGGGAGAGCAATCAGCCCCAGCATTTT. As protein: CASSRGQGESNQPQHF. Variable domain in full (rest from reference TRBV2 and TRBJ1-5): EPEVTQTPSHQVTQMGQEVILRCVPISNHLYFYWYRQILGQKVEFLVSFYNNEISEKSEIFDDQFSVERPDGSNFTLKIRSTKLEDSAMYFCASSRGQGESNQPQHFGDGTRLSIL.

J is TRBJ2-7 and V is TRBV10-3, with 7 bases lining up with TRBD1. From germline, CDR1 is ENHRY and CDR2 SYGVKD. V was pared by 5 bases and J by 3 bases, with 16 bases of the junction left unmatched. The CDR3 length is 17 residues. Here the CDR3 reads CAISKSYSGGPGYEQYF. CDR3 DNA: TGTGCCATCAGTAAATCTTATTCAGGGGGACCCGGCTACGAGCAGTACTTC.

The chain links TRBV5-5 to TRBJ2-2; D perhaps matches TRBD1 (7 bases). The CDR3 is 15 residues long. With 4 bases removed from V and 0 bases from J, the gap between germline ends came to 10 bases. Germline CDR1 SGHKS, CDR2 YYEKEE (reference sequence). The CDR3 nucleotides are TGTGCCAGCAGCGGGGGGACAGCGAACACCGGGGAGCTGTTTTTT. This gives the protein CASSGGTANTGELFF.

The J gene is TRBJ1-4, the V gene TRBV28; D gene ambiguous. Per the germline V gene, CDR1 is MDHEN and CDR2 is SYDVKM. V was pared by 7 bases and J by 0 bases, with 6 bases between. CDR3 length: 13 amino acids. CDR3 bases: TGTGCCAGCAAGGGTGCAACTAATGAAAAACTGTTTTTT. Amino acid sequence: CASKGATNEKLFF.

The sample holds one count of this clone. The J gene is TRBJ1-1, the V gene TRBV6-5; TRBD1 matches at 8 bases. CDR3 length: 14 residues. With 11 bases clipped from V and 11 bases from J, the junction kept 19 bases outside the gene matches. CDR1 is MNHEY, CDR2 SVGAGI, per germline. CDR3 in amino acids: CALEAGGNDPSAFF. The CDR3 nucleotides read TGTGCCCTTGAGGCAGGGGGCAACGATCCGTCGGCTTTCTTT.

In this sample, this clone turned up a few times. The chain joins TRBV6-2 or TRBV6-3 to TRBJ2-6, with 10 nucleotides matching TRBD1. V shed 2 bases, J shed 6 bases, and the junction held 10 bases outside the gene matches. The CDR3 has 18 residues. The germline gives CDR1 MNHEY, CDR2 SVGEGT. The CDR3 DNA follows: TGTGCCAGCAGTTACGGGACAGGGGATACTTCTAAGGCCAACGTCCTGACTTTC. Translation: CASSYGTGDTSKANVLTF.

Only one count was recorded for this clone. The V call is TRBV5-1, the J call TRBJ1-1; tentative D call: TRBD1 (6 bases). This CDR3 has 17 residues. The germline V and J ends were trimmed by 3 bases and 0 bases, with 18 bases remaining between them. CDR1 and CDR2 from the germline V gene are SGHRS and YFSETQ. The CDR3 sequence: CASSSRLGQPMNTEAFF. In nucleotides, the CDR3 is TGCGCCAGCAGCTCGAGACTTGGACAGCCGATGAACACTGAAGCTTTCTTT.

This sequence joins TRBV27 and TRBJ2-3; no definite D call. Trimming left V 3 bases short and J 2 bases short, with 6 bases between. The CDR3 has 13 amino acids. In germline, CDR1 is MNHEY, CDR2 SMNVEV (reference sequence). The CDR3 region has the DNA TGTGCCAGCAGTTTGCTCAACACAGATACGCAGTATTTT. Its translation is CASSLLNTDTQYF.

This clone occurred once. The V call is TRBV7-3, the J call TRBJ2-1; TRBD1 or TRBD2 may be the D gene (6 bases each). Trimming shortened V by 5 bases and J by 3 bases, and 14 bases separated the two germline ends. Germline V gene data show CDR1 as SGHTA and CDR2 as FQGTGA. This CDR3 has 15 amino acids. CDR3 protein: CASSARGLDYNEQFF. As DNA, the CDR3 is TGTGCCAGCAGCGCCCGGGGGCTTGACTACAATGAGCAGTTCTTC. Full variable domain (missing parts from reference TRBV7-3 and TRBJ2-1): GAGVSQTPSNKVTEKGKYVELRCDPISGHTALYWYRQSLGQGPEFLIYFQGTGAADDSGLPNDRFFAVRPEGSVSTLKIQRTERGDSAVYLCASSARGLDYNEQFFGPGTRLTVL.

This chain connects TRBV7-9 to TRBJ2-7; D is unclear. The V end lost 5 bases, the J end lost 2 bases, and 19 bases lay between the germline ends. In germline, CDR1 is SEHNR, CDR2 FQNEAQ (reference sequence). This CDR3 is 16 amino acids long. CDR3 residues: CASSGDGSLPTYEQYF. The CDR3 nucleotides are TGTGCCAGCAGCGGAGACGGCTCACTCCCGACCTACGAGCAGTACTTC.

The chain carries TRBV2 and TRBJ2-7; 9 nucleotides agree with TRBD1. Looked up from germline, CDR1 is SNHLY and CDR2 is FYNNEI. The V gene end was trimmed by 6 bases and the J gene end by 4 bases; junction bases not matched to a gene: 1. The CDR3 totals 12 residues. CDR3 nucleotide sequence: TGTGCCAGCAGCGGGACAGGGTACGAGCAGTACTTC. Amino acid sequence: CASSGTGYEQYF.

The rearrangement joins TRBV3-1 (or the pseudogene TRBV3-2) to TRBJ2-5; D unresolved. The CDR3 is 14 amino acids. Trimming pared 0 bases from V and 5 bases from J, leaving 10 bases between. CDR1 is LGHDT and CDR2 is YNNKEL in the germline V gene (reference sequence). The CDR3 is CASSQEAVGETQYF. The CDR3 DNA follows: TGTGCCAGCAGCCAAGAGGCGGTAGGGGAGACCCAGTACTTC.

This clone appeared once. The chain uses TRBV19 and TRBJ2-1, with D perhaps TRBD1 (6 bases). Trimming took 3 bases from V and 5 from J, leaving 23 bases between them. CDR3 length: 18 amino acids. Germline assignment: CDR1 LNHDA and CDR2 SQIVND (reference sequence). Here the CDR3 reads CASSMGLDGGGFNNEQFF. As DNA, the CDR3 is TGTGCCAGTAGTATGGGGCTCGATGGGGGCGGCTTCAACAATGAGCAGTTCTTC. Combining the CDR3 with reference TRBV19 and TRBJ2-1 gives the whole variable domain DGGITQSPKYLFRKEGQNVTLSCEQNLNHDAMYWYRQDPGQGLRLIYYSQIVNDFQKGDIAEGYSVSREKKESFPLTVTSAQKNPTAFYLCASSMGLDGGGFNNEQFFGPGTRLTVL.

V gene TRBV7-9 combines with J gene TRBJ2-7; D is unresolved. Germline CDR1 is SEHNR and CDR2 is FQNEAQ (reference sequence). This CDR3 is 12 amino acids long. Trimming stripped 7 bases from V and 1 base from J, with 8 bases between. As DNA, the CDR3 is TGTGCCAGCACCCTTACTTCCTACGAGCAGTACTTC. This sequence encodes CASTLTSYEQYF.

This clone has only a few counts. The V gene is TRBV5-6, the J gene TRBJ1-2; TRBD1 agrees at 9 bases. The ends lost 0 bases at V and 7 bases at J; junction bases unmatched: 1. Germline V CDR1 and CDR2: SGHDT, YYEEEE. This CDR3 is built from 13 residues. CDR3 bases: TGTGCCAGCAGCTTGGGGACAGGGGCTGGCTACACCTTC. As protein: CASSLGTGAGYTF.

V usage is TRBV6-5 and J usage is TRBJ2-7, with D unresolved. V gave up 2 bases and J gave up 4 bases, with 15 bases separating them. The CDR3 is 15 amino acids. Per the germline V gene, CDR1 is MNHEY and CDR2 is SVGAGI. CDR3 protein: CASSYGAAPGYEQYF. The CDR3 nucleotides are TGTGCCAGCAGTTACGGCGCGGCGCCCGGGTACGAGCAGTACTTC.

The rearrangement joins TRBV4-1 to TRBJ2-7; TRBD2 agrees at 11 bases. This CDR3 has 15 residues. Germline loops: CDR1 MGHRA, CDR2 YSYEKL. After removal of 1 base from V and 3 bases from J, the junction contained 2 bases not matched to a gene. CDR3: CASSQGLAGNYEQYF. The CDR3 nucleotides read TGCGCCAGCAGCCAAGGACTAGCGGGGAACTACGAGCAGTACTTC.

The rearrangement links TRBV7-2 to TRBJ2-2; D remains ambiguous. The CDR3 consists of 12 residues. Trimming pared 8 bases from V and 5 bases from J, leaving 9 bases between. The germline gives CDR1 SGHTA, CDR2 FQGNSA. The CDR3 protein is CASDSDTGELFF. Here the CDR3 DNA reads TGTGCCAGCGACTCTGATACCGGGGAGCTGTTTTTT.